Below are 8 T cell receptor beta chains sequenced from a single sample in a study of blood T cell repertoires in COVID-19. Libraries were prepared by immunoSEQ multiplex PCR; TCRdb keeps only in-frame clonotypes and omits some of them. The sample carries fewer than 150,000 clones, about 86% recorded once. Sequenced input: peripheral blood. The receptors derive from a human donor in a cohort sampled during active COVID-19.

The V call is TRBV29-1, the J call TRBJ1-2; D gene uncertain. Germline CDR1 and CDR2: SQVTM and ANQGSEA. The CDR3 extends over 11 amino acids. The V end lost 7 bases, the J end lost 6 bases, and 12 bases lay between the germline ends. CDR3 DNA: TGCAGCGCCCGAACGGGGAATGGCTACACCTTC. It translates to CSARTGNGYTF.

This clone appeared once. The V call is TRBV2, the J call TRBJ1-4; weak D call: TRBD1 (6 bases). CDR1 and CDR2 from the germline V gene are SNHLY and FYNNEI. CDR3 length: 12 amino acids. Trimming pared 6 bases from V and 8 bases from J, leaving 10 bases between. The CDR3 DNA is TGTGCCAGCAGAACAGGGTGGGAAAAACTGTTTTTT. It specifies CASRTGWEKLFF.

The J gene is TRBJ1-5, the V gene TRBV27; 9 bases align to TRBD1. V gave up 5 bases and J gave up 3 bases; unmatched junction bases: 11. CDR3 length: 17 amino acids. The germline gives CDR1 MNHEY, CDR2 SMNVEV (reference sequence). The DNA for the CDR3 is TGTGCCAGCAGTACCCGGACAGGGGTTGAGAACAATCAGCCCCAGCATTTT. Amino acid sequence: CASSTRTGVENNQPQHF.

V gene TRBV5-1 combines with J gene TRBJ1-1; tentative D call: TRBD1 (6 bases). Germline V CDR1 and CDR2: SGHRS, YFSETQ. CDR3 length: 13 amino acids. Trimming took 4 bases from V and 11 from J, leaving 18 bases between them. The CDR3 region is CASSDGQTPGAFF. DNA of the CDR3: TGCGCCAGCAGCGACGGACAGACTCCGGGCGCTTTCTTT.

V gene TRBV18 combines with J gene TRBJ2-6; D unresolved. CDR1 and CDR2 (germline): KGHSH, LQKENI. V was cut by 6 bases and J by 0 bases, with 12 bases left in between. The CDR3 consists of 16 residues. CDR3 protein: CASSLKTDSGANVLTF. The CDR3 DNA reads TGTGCCAGCTCTCTAAAAACCGACTCTGGGGCCAACGTCCTGACTTTC.

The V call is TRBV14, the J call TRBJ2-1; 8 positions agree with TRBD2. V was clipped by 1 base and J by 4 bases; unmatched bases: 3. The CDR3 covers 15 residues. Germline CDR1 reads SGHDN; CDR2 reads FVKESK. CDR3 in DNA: TGTGCCAGCAGCCAAGCGGGGGGGCAATACAATGAGCAGTTCTTC. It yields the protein CASSQAGGQYNEQFF. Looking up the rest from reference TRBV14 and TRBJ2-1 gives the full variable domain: EAGVTQFPSHSVIEKGQTVTLRCDPISGHDNLYWYRRVMGKEIKFLLHFVKESKQDESGMPNNRFLAERTGGTYSTLKVQPAELEDSGVYFCASSQAGGQYNEQFFGPGTRLTVL.

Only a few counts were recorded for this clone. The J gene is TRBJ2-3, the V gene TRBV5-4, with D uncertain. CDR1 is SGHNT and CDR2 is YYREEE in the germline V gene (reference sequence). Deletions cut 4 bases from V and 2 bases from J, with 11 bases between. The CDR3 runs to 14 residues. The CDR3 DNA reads TGTGCCAGCAGCCCGACTTTTTACACAGATACGCAGTATTTT. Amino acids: CASSPTFYTDTQYF.

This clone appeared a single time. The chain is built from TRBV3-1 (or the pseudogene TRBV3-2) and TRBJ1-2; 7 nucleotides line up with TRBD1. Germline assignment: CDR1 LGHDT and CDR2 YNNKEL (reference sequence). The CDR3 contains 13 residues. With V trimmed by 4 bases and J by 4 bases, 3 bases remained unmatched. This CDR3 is CASSRGQTYGYTF. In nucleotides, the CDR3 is TGTGCCAGCAGCCGGGGACAGACCTATGGCTACACCTTC.